In this sample, the clone carrying this TCR beta chain turned up a few times. Its antigen is as yet unknown. This sample stems from a study of blood T cells in healthy people across ages. The germline gives CDR1 SGHTA, CDR2 FQGTGA. This CDR3 has 14 residues. V lost 5 bases and J lost 7, with 15 bases in between. A second PCR of about 7 to 12 cycles used a sample-barcoded 5' primer and a J-beta primer mix. TCRdb passed the 5' RACE reads through MiXCR, listing each CDR3 protein once. The data contain 780,000 or so distinct CDR3 sequences, 53% of them singletons. Notes on the study in general: A roughly linear fall in TCR beta diversity per million T cells was seen with increasing age.

This TCR derives from an elderly man in good health. The rearrangement uses TRBV7-3 and TRBJ2-1; D is perhaps TRBD1 (5 bases). Sequencing used blood. CDR3 in DNA: TGTGCCAGCAGCCCTGAAGGGGTGGGTAATGAGCAGTTCTTC. Residues: CASSPEGVGNEQFF.